Each of the 18 T cell receptor beta chains below was sequenced from the same sample in a study of blood T cell dynamics during melanoma immunotherapy (dated by TCRdb to the early 2020s). Per the publication, the time point label means: pre-treatment baseline. Library preparation used the immunoSEQ multiplex PCR assay. In TCRdb, the immuneACCESS table is reduced to in-frame sequences with V and J assigned. These tables do not hold every clone; where another copy was compared, an unresolved V gene accounts for under half, and the others remain unexplained. For this sample the table gives fewer than 11,000 clones, of which 88% were detected only once. The ten most abundant clones make up about a tenth of the sample. The sample here was blood, taken from a patient treated with checkpoint blockade. Every receptor here comes from a human donor with melanoma.

J is TRBJ2-3 and V is TRBV18, with D tentatively TRBD1 (6 bases). This CDR3 is 15 amino acids long. Germline V gene lookup returns CDR1 KGHSH and CDR2 LQKENI. The ends were cut back, 3 bases at V and 3 bases at J, with 13 bases in the middle. CDR3 nucleotides: TGTGCCAGCTCACCTGGGGGCTCCGGGACAGATACGCAGTATTTT. Its translation: CASSPGGSGTDTQYF. Variable domain in full (rest from reference TRBV18 and TRBJ2-3): NAGVMQNPRHLVRRRGQEARLRCSPMKGHSHVYWYRQLPEEGLKFMVYLQKENIIDESGMPKERFSAEFPKEGPSILRIQQVVRGDSAAYFCASSPGGSGTDTQYFGPGTRLTVL.

The chain links TRBV11-2 to TRBJ2-3; 8 bases are shared with TRBD1. The CDR3 extends over 17 amino acids. CDR1 SGHAT and CDR2 FQNNGV come from the germline V gene. V was clipped by 5 bases and J by 9 bases; unmatched bases: 19. In nucleotides, the CDR3 is TGTGCCAGCAGCCTCCTAGGGGCAGGGGGCACGGGTTGGACGCAGTATTTT. This gives the protein CASSLLGAGGTGWTQYF.

V usage is TRBV15 and J usage is TRBJ1-6; D ambiguous. The V and J ends lost 5 bases and 4 bases respectively, with 6 bases between them. Germline CDR1 is LNHNV and CDR2 is YYDKDF (reference sequence). There are 13 residues in the CDR3. The DNA for the CDR3 is TGTGCCACCAGCGGGGATTATAATTCACCCCTCCACTTT. Translated, it gives CATSGDYNSPLHF.

The chain links TRBV6-1 to TRBJ1-4; 8 bases fit TRBD1. This CDR3 has 14 residues. The V and J ends lost 6 bases and 6 bases, in that order; junction bases with no gene match: 6. Germline CDR1 is MNHNS and CDR2 is SASEGT. The CDR3 region is CASRAGTGDEKLFF. Here the CDR3 DNA reads TGTGCCAGCAGGGCCGGGACAGGAGATGAAAAACTGTTTTTT.

The chain employs TRBV27 and TRBJ1-5; unclear D gene. The CDR3 has 16 amino acids. Between the trimmed V and J ends, which lost 6 bases and 0 bases, there was a span of 15 bases. Germline V CDR1 and CDR2: MNHEY, SMNVEV (reference sequence). The chain's CDR3 is CASSLGLPVSNQPQHF. DNA for the CDR3: TGTGCCAGCAGCTTGGGTCTACCGGTTAGCAATCAGCCCCAGCATTTT.

The chain employs TRBV20-1 and TRBJ2-5, with a possible D match to TRBD2 (5 bases). CDR3 length: 11 amino acids. Germline V gene data show CDR1 as DFQATT and CDR2 as SNEGSKA (reference sequence). Trimming removed 4 bases from V and 7 bases from J, with 10 bases in between. The CDR3 sequence is CSAIIRGTQYF. The DNA for the CDR3 is TGCAGTGCTATCATCCGGGGGACCCAGTACTTC.

The rearrangement links TRBV5-1 to TRBJ2-5, with no clear D. Between the trimmed V and J ends, which lost 0 bases and 1 base, there was a span of 7 bases. The germline CDR1 and CDR2 sequences are SGHRS and YFSETQ. The CDR3 consists of 14 residues. The CDR3 is CASSLAGLQETQYF. The DNA of the CDR3 is TGCGCCAGCAGCTTGGCCGGGCTCCAAGAGACCCAGTACTTC.

CDR3 nucleotides: TGTGCCAGCTCACCGGGACAGGACAATCAGCCCCAGCATTTT. Protein sequence: CASSPGQDNQPQHF. The V gene is TRBV18, the J gene TRBJ1-5; TRBD1 aligns across 8 bases. Germline lookup yields CDR1 KGHSH and CDR2 LQKENI. CDR3 length: 14 residues. After removal of 3 bases from V and 3 bases from J, the junction contained 1 base not matched to a gene.

This chain links TRBV20-1 with TRBJ2-2; the D gene is possibly TRBD1 (6 bases). Germline V gives CDR1 DFQATT, CDR2 SNEGSKA (reference sequence). Trimming removed 5 bases from V and 6 bases from J, with 7 bases in between. The CDR3 totals 11 residues. The DNA of the CDR3 is TGCAGTGCTTCAGGGGCCGGGGAGCTGTTTTTT. Translating it yields CSASGAGELFF.

This chain uses TRBV5-1 with TRBJ1-4, with 9 bases aligning to TRBD1. This CDR3 is 14 amino acids long. V gave up 1 base and J gave up 7 bases; unmatched junction bases: 2. The germline V gene has CDR1 SGHRS and CDR2 YFSETQ. Here the CDR3 DNA reads TGCGCCAGCAGCTTGCGACAGGGGGGTGAAAAACTGTTTTTT. Residues: CASSLRQGGEKLFF.

This sequence joins TRBV19 and TRBJ2-2; maybe TRBD2 (6 bases). The CDR3 loop spans 16 amino acids. The V end was cut by 6 bases, the J end by 5 bases, with 19 bases between. CDR1 is LNHDA and CDR2 is SQIVND in the germline V gene (reference sequence). This CDR3 is CASRPPGLSWTGELFF. The CDR3 DNA is TGTGCCAGTAGACCGCCGGGACTCTCGTGGACCGGGGAGCTGTTTTTT.

V is TRBV4-1 and J is TRBJ2-4; 8 bases are a match to TRBD2. The CDR3 length is 18 residues. V lost 4 bases to trimming and J lost 0 bases; unmatched junction nucleotides: 11. The germline V gene encodes CDR1 MGHRA and CDR2 YSYEKL. As DNA, the CDR3 is TGCGCCAGCAGCCGCGGACTAGCCCGAGGGGTAGCCAAAAACATTCAGTACTTC. Translated, it gives CASSRGLARGVAKNIQYF.

Here the CDR3 DNA reads TGCGCCAGCAGCTCGGGAACCCCTCGGGAGACCCAGTACTTC. Translation gives CASSSGTPRETQYF. The V gene is TRBV5-1, the J gene TRBJ2-5; D is perhaps TRBD2 (5 bases). Trimming took 3 bases from V and 5 from J, leaving 14 bases between them. CDR1 and CDR2 (germline): SGHRS, YFSETQ. The CDR3 totals 14 residues.

This sequence joins TRBV4-2 and TRBJ2-1; D not resolved. V lost 1 base and J 5 bases, leaving 12 bases between the germline ends. Looked up from germline, CDR1 is LGHNA and CDR2 is YNFKEQ. The CDR3 sequence is 15 residues long. The CDR3 is CASSQAVGPHNEQFF. Written as DNA, the CDR3 is TGTGCCAGCAGCCAAGCCGTCGGACCCCACAATGAGCAGTTCTTC.

The genes are TRBV9 and TRBJ2-1, with D hard to call. Germline loops: CDR1 SGDLS, CDR2 YYNGEE. The CDR3 runs to 13 residues. V lost 3 bases, J lost 3 bases, and 7 bases lay in between. The CDR3 here is CASSGHGYNEQFF. Written as DNA, the CDR3 is TGTGCCAGCAGCGGTCATGGCTACAATGAGCAGTTCTTC.

The chain links TRBV2 to TRBJ2-5; TRBD2 matches at 8 bases. In germline, CDR1 is SNHLY, CDR2 FYNNEI. V was clipped by 4 bases and J by 5 bases; unmatched bases: 6. The CDR3 runs 14 residues. The CDR3 coding sequence is TGTGCCAGCAGTGTCCGGGGGGGCTGGGAGACCCAGTACTTC. Its translation: CASSVRGGWETQYF.

The chain is built from TRBV19 and TRBJ2-7, with 10 bases lining up with TRBD1. This CDR3 comprises 15 residues. CDR1 is LNHDA and CDR2 is SQIVND in the germline V gene (reference sequence). Losses at the gene ends were 3 bases for V and 3 bases for J; bases not matched to a gene: 5. The DNA for the CDR3 is TGTGCCAGTAGTATCGGGGGACAGGGGTTCTACGAGCAGTACTTC. Residues: CASSIGGQGFYEQYF.

V gene TRBV5-1 combines with J gene TRBJ1-3; D not certain. Germline V gene sequence: CDR1 SGHRS, CDR2 YFSETQ. V lost 5 bases, J lost 0 bases, and 12 bases lay in between. The CDR3 spans 15 residues. The CDR3: CASRKTGNSGNTIYF. In DNA, the CDR3 is TGCGCCAGCAGAAAAACGGGGAACTCTGGAAACACCATATATTTT.